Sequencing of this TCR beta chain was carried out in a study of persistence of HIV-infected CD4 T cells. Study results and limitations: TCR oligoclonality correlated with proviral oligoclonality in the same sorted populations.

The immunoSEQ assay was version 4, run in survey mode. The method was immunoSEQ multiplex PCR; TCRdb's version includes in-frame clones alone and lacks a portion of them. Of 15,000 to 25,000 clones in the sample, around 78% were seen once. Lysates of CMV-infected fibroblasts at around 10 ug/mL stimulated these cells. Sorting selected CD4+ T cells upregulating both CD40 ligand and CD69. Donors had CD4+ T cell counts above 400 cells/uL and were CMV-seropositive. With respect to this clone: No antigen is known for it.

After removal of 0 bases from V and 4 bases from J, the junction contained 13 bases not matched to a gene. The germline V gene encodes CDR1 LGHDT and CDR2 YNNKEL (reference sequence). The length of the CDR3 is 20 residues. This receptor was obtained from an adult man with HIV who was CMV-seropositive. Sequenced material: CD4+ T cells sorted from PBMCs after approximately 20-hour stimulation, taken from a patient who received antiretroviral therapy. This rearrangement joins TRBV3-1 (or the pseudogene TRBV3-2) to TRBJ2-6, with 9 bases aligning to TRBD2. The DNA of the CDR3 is TGTGCCAGCAGCCAAGATCGTAGAGCGGGGGGCAGACCCGGGGCCAACGTCCTGACTTTC. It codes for CASSQDRRAGGRPGANVLTF.